Detailed here is one T cell receptor (beta chain). This clone's antigen is unknown. There are no base qualities to consult, and no much larger clone falls within one base. The data were obtained in a study of T cell changes during pregnancy in multiple sclerosis (dated by TCRdb to between 2018 and 2021). Study-wide context: The study looked at changes in the T cell repertoire across pregnancy in women with multiple sclerosis.

Libraries were built with the immunoSEQ multiplex PCR assay. Sourced from immuneACCESS, this table was stored by TCRdb with only in-frame sequences that have V and J called. A share of the clones is absent; for the studies checked, an unresolved V gene accounts for under half, and the remainder has no known explanation. For this sample the table gives some 60,000 clones, of which about nine tenths were detected only once. The ten biggest clones cover roughly 2% of the sample. Based on the germline V gene (reference sequence), the CDR1 and CDR2 sequences are LNHNV and YYDKDF. V lost 6 bases and J lost 5 bases, and the count of bases not matched to a germline gene is 12. The CDR3, cysteine through phenylalanine, is 15 amino acids long. Only CDR3 DNA remains: 45 bases, in frame from the first base.

This clonotype was obtained from a female donor in good health, enrolled as a control in a pregnancy study. The sequence links TRBV15 to TRBJ1-1; the junction holds 7 bases that match TRBD1. The input for sequencing was peripheral blood, taken in the first trimester of pregnancy. The DNA sequence is TGTGCCACCAGGACCGACGAAGGGGGCTGGACTGAAGCTTTCTTT. This codes for CATRTDEGGWTEAFF.